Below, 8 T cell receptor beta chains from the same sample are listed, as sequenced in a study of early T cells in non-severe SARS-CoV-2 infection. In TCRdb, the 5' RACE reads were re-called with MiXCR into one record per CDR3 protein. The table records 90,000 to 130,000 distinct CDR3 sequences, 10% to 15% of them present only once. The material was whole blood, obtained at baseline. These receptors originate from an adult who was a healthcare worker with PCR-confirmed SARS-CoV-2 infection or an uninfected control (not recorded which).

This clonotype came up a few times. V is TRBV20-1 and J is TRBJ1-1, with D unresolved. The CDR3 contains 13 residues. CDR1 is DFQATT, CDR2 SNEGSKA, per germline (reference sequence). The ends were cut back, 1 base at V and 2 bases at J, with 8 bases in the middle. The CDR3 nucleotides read TGCAGTGCTAGAGTTACAGTTAACACTGAAGCTTTCTTT. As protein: CSARVTVNTEAFF.

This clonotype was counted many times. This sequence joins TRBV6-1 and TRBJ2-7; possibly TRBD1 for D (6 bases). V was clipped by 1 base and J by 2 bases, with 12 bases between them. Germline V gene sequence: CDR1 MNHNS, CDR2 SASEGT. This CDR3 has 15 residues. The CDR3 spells CASSEEWTETYEQYF. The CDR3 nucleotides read TGTGCCAGCAGTGAAGAATGGACAGAGACCTACGAGCAGTACTTC.

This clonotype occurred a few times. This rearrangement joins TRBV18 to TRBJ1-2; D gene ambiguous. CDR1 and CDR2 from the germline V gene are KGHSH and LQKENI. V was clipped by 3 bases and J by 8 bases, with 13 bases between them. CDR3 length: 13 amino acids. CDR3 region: CASSPRREDGYTF. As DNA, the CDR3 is TGTGCCAGCTCACCTCGAAGGGAGGACGGCTACACCTTC.

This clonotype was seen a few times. The CDR3 protein is CAWSRDRHNEQFF. CDR3 nucleotide sequence: TGTGCCTGGAGTCGAGACAGGCACAATGAGCAGTTCTTC. This rearrangement joins TRBV30 to TRBJ2-1, with D possibly matching TRBD1 (6 bases). CDR3 length: 13 residues. V dropped 2 bases and J dropped 5 bases, with 10 bases sitting between them. Germline CDR1 GTSNPN, CDR2 SVGIG (reference sequence).

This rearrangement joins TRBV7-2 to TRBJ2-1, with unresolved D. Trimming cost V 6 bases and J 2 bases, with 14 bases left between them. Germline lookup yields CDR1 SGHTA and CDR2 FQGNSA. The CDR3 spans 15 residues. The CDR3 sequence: CASRQSLRAYNEQFF. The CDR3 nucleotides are TGTGCCAGCAGACAAAGCCTCCGCGCCTACAATGAGCAGTTCTTC. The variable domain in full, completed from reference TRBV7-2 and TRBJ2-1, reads GAGVSQSPSNKVTEKGKDVELRCDPISGHTALYWYRQSLGQGLEFLIYFQGNSAPDKSGLPSDRFSAERTGGSVSTLTIQRTQQEDSAVYLCASRQSLRAYNEQFFGPGTRLTVL.

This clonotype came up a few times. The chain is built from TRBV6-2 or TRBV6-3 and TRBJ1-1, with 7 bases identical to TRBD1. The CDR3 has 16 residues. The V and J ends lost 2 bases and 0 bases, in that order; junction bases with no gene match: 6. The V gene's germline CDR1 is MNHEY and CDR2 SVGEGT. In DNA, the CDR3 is TGTGCCAGCAGTTACGTCAACAGGGGTTTGAACACTGAAGCTTTCTTT. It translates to CASSYVNRGLNTEAFF.

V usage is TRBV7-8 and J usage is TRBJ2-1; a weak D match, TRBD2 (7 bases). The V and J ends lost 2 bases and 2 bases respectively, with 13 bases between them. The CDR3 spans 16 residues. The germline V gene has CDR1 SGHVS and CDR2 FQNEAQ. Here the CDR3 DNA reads TGTGCCAGCAGCTTATGGGGGGGGGCAGCCTACAATGAGCAGTTCTTC. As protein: CASSLWGGAAYNEQFF.

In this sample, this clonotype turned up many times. In DNA form, the CDR3 reads TGTGCCACCAGTGATTTTGGGACTGAAGCTTTCTTT. It yields the protein CATSDFGTEAFF. The chain employs TRBV24-1 and TRBJ1-1; D remains unclear. V shed 1 base and J shed 5 bases, with 4 bases lying between them. Germline V gives CDR1 KGHDR, CDR2 SFDVKD. The CDR3 consists of 12 residues.